This T cell receptor beta chain was identified during a study of blood T cells in healthy people across ages. V was pared by 2 bases and J by 2 bases, with 13 bases between. Germline V gene lookup returns CDR1 SQVTM and CDR2 ANQGSEA. The CDR3 contains 14 residues. Findings and caveats of the study: Per-million-T-cell TCR beta diversity fell roughly linearly with age.

The authors ran a second PCR of about 6 to 12 cycles using a sample-barcoded 5' primer and a J-beta primer mix. TCRdb re-analysed the 5' RACE reads in MiXCR, keeping a single row per CDR3 protein. The sample holds under 950,000 distinct CDR3 sequences, approximately 22% seen once. With regard to this clonotype: Its antigen is unknown.

This sequence joins TRBV29-1 and TRBJ2-7, with D possibly being TRBD1 or TRBD2 (6 bases each). The sequence was obtained from a man aged 70-80 years in good health. The specimen was blood. CDR3: CSVERGEFPYEQYF. The CDR3 coding sequence is TGCAGCGTTGAAAGGGGGGAGTTTCCCTACGAGCAGTACTTC.